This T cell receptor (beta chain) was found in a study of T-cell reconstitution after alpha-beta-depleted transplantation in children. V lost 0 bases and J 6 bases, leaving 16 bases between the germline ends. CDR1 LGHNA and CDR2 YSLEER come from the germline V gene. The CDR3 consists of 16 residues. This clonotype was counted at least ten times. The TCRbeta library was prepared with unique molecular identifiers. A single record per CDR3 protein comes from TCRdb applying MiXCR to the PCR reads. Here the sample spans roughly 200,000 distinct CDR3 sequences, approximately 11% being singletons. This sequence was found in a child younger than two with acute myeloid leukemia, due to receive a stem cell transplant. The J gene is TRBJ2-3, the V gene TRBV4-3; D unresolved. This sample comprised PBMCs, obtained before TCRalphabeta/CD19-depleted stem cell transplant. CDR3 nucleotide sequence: TGCGCCAGCAGCCAAGATGCGGTTCCCTTTGGGGATACGCAGTATTTT. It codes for CASSQDAVPFGDTQYF.